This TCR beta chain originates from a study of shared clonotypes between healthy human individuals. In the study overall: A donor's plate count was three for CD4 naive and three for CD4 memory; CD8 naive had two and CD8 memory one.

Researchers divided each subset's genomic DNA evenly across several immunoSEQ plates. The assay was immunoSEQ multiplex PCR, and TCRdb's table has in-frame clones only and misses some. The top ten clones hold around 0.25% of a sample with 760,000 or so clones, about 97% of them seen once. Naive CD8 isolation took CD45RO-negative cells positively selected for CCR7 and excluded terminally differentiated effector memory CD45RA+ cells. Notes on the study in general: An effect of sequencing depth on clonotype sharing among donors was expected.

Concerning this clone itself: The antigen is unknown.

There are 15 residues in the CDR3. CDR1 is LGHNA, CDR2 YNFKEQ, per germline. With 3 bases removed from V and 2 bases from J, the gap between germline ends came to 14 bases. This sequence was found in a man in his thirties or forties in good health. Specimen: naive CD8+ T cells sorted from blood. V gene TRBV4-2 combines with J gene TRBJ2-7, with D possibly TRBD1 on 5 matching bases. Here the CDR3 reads CASSQGQGSPYEQYF. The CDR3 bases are TGTGCCAGCAGCCAGGGGCAGGGCAGCCCCTACGAGCAGTACTTC.